These T cell receptor beta chains were read from a single sample in a study of T cell responses to AZD1222 COVID-19 vaccine. The data were produced by immunoSEQ multiplex PCR, yet TCRdb's version contains in-frame clones alone and is incomplete. In the table there are under 150,000 clones, roughly 91% of which are singletons. The sample consisted of peripheral blood, taken on day 0 of AZD1222 vaccination. All receptors derive from an adult in good health. Both conserved end residues are part of each CDR3. A D gene is named only where the DNA matches it firmly. Size is stated for part of the rows, as once, few or many counts, or as a class when the clone is expanded.

D gene	V gene	J gene	clone size	CDR3 protein	CDR3 DNA
-	TRBV7-2	TRBJ1-1	-	CASSPRGAEAFF	TGTGCCAGCAGCCCCCGGGGCGCGGAAGCTTTCTTT
-	TRBV9	TRBJ1-3	-	CASGPGGNTIYF	TGTGCCAGCGGTCCTGGCGGAAACACCATATATTTT
-	TRBV7-9	TRBJ1-2	-	CASSPQGRGGYTF	TGTGCCAGCAGCCCCCAGGGGCGCGGTGGCTACACCTTC
-	TRBV6-5	TRBJ1-2	-	CASRDPTHHGYTF	TGTGCCAGCAGGGACCCCACCCACCATGGCTACACCTTC
-	TRBV15	TRBJ1-3	-	CATSRSWGAGENTIYF	TGTGCCACCAGCAGATCTTGGGGGGCAGGGGAAAACACCATATATTTT
TRBD1	TRBV11-2	TRBJ2-7	-	CASSSRTGRSYEQYF	TGTGCCAGCAGCTCGCGGACAGGGCGGTCCTACGAGCAGTACTTC
-	TRBV12-3/TRBV12-4	TRBJ1-5	-	CASRQGVNQPQHF	TGTGCCAGCAGACAGGGAGTCAATCAGCCCCAGCATTTT
TRBD2	TRBV6-5	TRBJ2-4	-	CASSYSGSGAKNIQYF	TGTGCCAGCAGTTATAGCGGGAGCGGGGCCAAAAACATTCAGTACTTC
-	TRBV7-6	TRBJ2-7	-	CASSPQVGRSNEQYF	TGTGCCAGCAGCCCTCAGGTGGGGCGGTCCAACGAGCAGTACTTC
TRBD1	TRBV27	TRBJ2-5	-	CASSQQGVETQYF	TGTGCCAGCAGTCAGCAGGGGGTAGAGACCCAGTACTTC
-	TRBV12-3/TRBV12-4	TRBJ1-5	once	CASSSGLLAQHF	TGTGCCAGCAGTTCGGGACTGTTGGCCCAGCATTTT
TRBD1	TRBV19	TRBJ1-4	once	CASTPGQRPEKLFF	TGTGCCAGTACCCCGGGACAGCGGCCTGAAAAACTGTTTTTT
-	TRBV5-8	TRBJ1-3	-	CASRQRGGGGNTIYF	TGTGCCAGCAGACAACGAGGGGGAGGTGGAAACACCATATATTTT
-	TRBV2	TRBJ2-7	-	CASSEWAEGSYEQYF	TGTGCCAGCAGTGAGTGGGCAGAGGGGTCCTACGAGCAGTACTTC
TRBD2	TRBV10-2	TRBJ2-3	-	CASSVAGKHSSTDTQYF	TGCGCCAGCAGTGTAGCGGGGAAGCATTCCAGCACAGATACGCAGTATTTT
-	TRBV29-1	TRBJ1-1	-	CSVVADLVGTEAFF	TGCAGCGTTGTCGCGGATCTGGTCGGCACTGAAGCTTTCTTT
-	TRBV4-2	TRBJ1-2	-	CASSQGSVGLGYTF	TGTGCCAGCAGCCAAGGGTCCGTGGGACTTGGCTACACCTTC
TRBD1	TRBV3-1/TRBV3-2	TRBJ1-5	-	CASSQGTGTNQPQHF	TGTGCCAGCAGCCAAGGGACAGGCACCAATCAGCCCCAGCATTTT
-	TRBV5-4	TRBJ1-1	-	CASSSDTEAFF	TGTGCCAGCAGCTCGGACACTGAAGCTTTCTTT
-	TRBV6-4	TRBJ2-6	-	CASSDSAYSSGANVLTF	TGTGCCAGCAGTGACTCGGCTTACTCTTCTGGGGCCAACGTCCTGACTTTC
TRBD1	TRBV7-9	TRBJ2-2	-	CASSLGHGQGKGAGELFF	TGTGCCAGCAGCTTAGGCCACGGACAGGGGAAAGGGGCCGGGGAGCTGTTTTTT
-	TRBV7-2	TRBJ1-5	-	CASSLVAGGNQPQHF	TGTGCCAGCAGCTTAGTTGCTGGGGGCAATCAGCCCCAGCATTTT
TRBD1	TRBV10-3	TRBJ1-5	-	CAISDRQGIGNQPQHF	TGTGCCATCAGTGACAGACAGGGGATAGGCAATCAGCCCCAGCATTTT
TRBD1	TRBV20-1	TRBJ1-1	-	CSARGQPF	TGCAGTGCTAGGGGACAGCCCTTT
TRBD1	TRBV7-9	TRBJ2-1	-	CASSKTGTGPYNEQFF	TGTGCCAGCAGCAAGACCGGGACAGGGCCTTACAATGAGCAGTTCTTC
-	TRBV20-1	TRBJ2-7	-	CSASLQGHEQYF	TGCAGTGCTAGTCTTCAGGGTCACGAGCAGTACTTC
TRBD2	TRBV30	TRBJ2-3	-	CAWVLAGSPDTQYF	TGTGCCTGGGTACTAGCGGGTTCACCAGATACGCAGTATTTT
-	TRBV18	TRBJ2-2	-	CASSPWDVSNTGELFF	TGTGCCAGCTCACCGTGGGACGTTTCGAACACCGGGGAGCTGTTTTTT
-	TRBV18	TRBJ1-2	-	CASSPGVLNGYTF	TGTGCCAGCTCACCAGGGGTGCTAAATGGCTACACCTTC
TRBD1	TRBV20-1	TRBJ1-1	-	CSASPTGDTEAFF	TGCAGTGCTAGTCCGACAGGGGACACTGAAGCTTTCTTT
-	TRBV9	TRBJ2-7	-	CASSVETGHTSYEQYF	TGTGCCAGCAGCGTAGAGACAGGCCATACATCCTACGAGCAGTACTTC
-	TRBV10-1	TRBJ1-5	-	CASEYSNQPQHF	TGCGCCAGCGAGTATAGCAATCAGCCCCAGCATTTT
-	TRBV6-5	TRBJ1-6	-	CASSYEDNYNSPLHF	TGTGCCAGCAGTTACGAGGACAACTATAATTCACCCCTCCACTTT
-	TRBV19	TRBJ1-4	-	CASSRRGANEKLFF	TGTGCCAGTAGCAGGAGGGGGGCCAATGAAAAACTGTTTTTT
TRBD1	TRBV7-2	TRBJ1-1	-	CASSTSRGRTTEAFF	TGTGCCAGCAGCACCAGCAGGGGGCGTACCACTGAAGCTTTCTTT
-	TRBV5-6	TRBJ1-3	-	CASSLYGAGNTIYF	TGTGCCAGCAGCTTGTATGGGGCTGGAAACACCATATATTTT
-	TRBV14	TRBJ1-3	-	CASSLRTSPSGNTIYF	TGTGCCAGCAGCCTTAGGACATCTCCCTCTGGAAACACCATATATTTT
-	TRBV5-1	TRBJ1-1	-	CASSPKAGDTEAFF	TGCGCCAGCAGCCCAAAAGCAGGGGACACTGAAGCTTTCTTT
TRBD1	TRBV19	TRBJ1-5	-	CASKPTGSGNQPQHF	TGTGCCAGTAAACCGACAGGGTCGGGCAATCAGCCCCAGCATTTT
-	TRBV7-8	TRBJ1-5	-	CASSLDDGNQPQHF	TGTGCCAGCAGCTTAGATGACGGTAATCAGCCCCAGCATTTT
-	TRBV2	TRBJ2-2	few	CASSLGQFLTGELFF	TGTGCCAGCAGTCTCGGACAGTTCCTAACCGGGGAGCTGTTTTTT
-	TRBV6-5	TRBJ1-2	-	CASSYGRGGSNYGYTF	TGTGCCAGCAGTTACGGGAGGGGCGGGAGTAACTATGGCTACACCTTC
-	TRBV18	TRBJ2-3	-	CASSPRTEGTGTDTQYF	TGTGCCAGCTCACCACGGACCGAGGGAACCGGCACAGATACGCAGTATTTT
TRBD1	TRBV3-1/TRBV3-2	TRBJ1-5	-	CASSSGTGVGQPQHF	TGTGCCAGCAGTTCCGGGACAGGGGTAGGTCAGCCCCAGCATTTT
-	TRBV5-1	TRBJ2-5	few	CASSWVTAKETQYF	TGCGCCAGCAGCTGGGTGACAGCTAAAGAGACCCAGTACTTC